The 16 T cell receptor beta chains reported below all come from one sample, sequenced in a study of T-cell reconstitution after alpha-beta-depleted transplantation in children. Preparation of the TCRbeta library was carried out with unique molecular identifiers. MiXCR, applied by TCRdb to the PCR reads, yields one record per CDR3 protein. This sample yields 280,000 or so distinct CDR3 sequences, of which approximately 10% are seen a single time; 23% belongs to the top ten. The specimen was peripheral blood, collected 180 days after TCRalphabeta/CD19-depleted stem cell transplant. Source of these receptors: a male patient aged 2-10 years who had a stem cell transplant for chronic granulomatous disease, so the T cells may come from the graft donor.

This clonotype was recorded many times. The chain combines TRBV5-6 with TRBJ2-1, with 14 bases matching TRBD2. V trimming: 4 bases; J trimming: 9 bases; junction bases outside the gene matches: 12. The CDR3 has 17 residues. The germline V gene encodes CDR1 SGHDT and CDR2 YYEEEE. CDR3 region: CASSRRTSGRYFGEQFF. For the CDR3, the DNA is TGTGCCAGCAGCCGACGGACTAGCGGGAGGTATTTTGGTGAGCAGTTCTTC.

The rearrangement joins TRBV12-3 or TRBV12-4 to TRBJ1-5; 10 bases are a match to TRBD1. V was pared by 6 bases and J by 4 bases, with 9 bases of the junction left unmatched. This CDR3 region has 16 residues. The CDR3 DNA reads as TGTGCCAGCAGCACAACACCGGGACAGGGGAATCAGCCCCAGCATTTT. This codes for CASSTTPGQGNQPQHF.

Ten or more counts support this clonotype. This chain joins TRBV29-1 and TRBJ2-5; the match to TRBD2 covers 8 bases. The CDR3 consists of 12 residues. The J segment lost 4 bases and the V segment lost 8 bases, leaving 6 bases of the junction unmatched. Germline CDR1 is SQVTM and CDR2 is ANQGSEA. The CDR3 coding sequence is TGCAGCACCCCGGGGGGGGGAGAGACCCAGTACTTC. This sequence encodes CSTPGGGETQYF.

This chain joins TRBV25-1 and TRBJ2-1, with a tentative D call TRBD2 (7 bases). V was cut by 6 bases and J by 7 bases, with 19 bases left in between. In germline, CDR1 is MGHDK, CDR2 SYGVNS. The CDR3 contains 15 residues. CDR3 region: CASSGGQGFGNEQFF. Written as DNA, the CDR3 is TGTGCCAGCAGCGGGGGGCAGGGGTTTGGAAATGAGCAGTTCTTC.

This clonotype was picked up many times. The CDR3 nucleotides are TGTGCCAGCTCACCGCGATACCTCCGATACAATGAGCAGTTCTTC. It encodes CASSPRYLRYNEQFF. This sequence joins TRBV18 and TRBJ2-1; D ambiguous. With 3 bases removed from V and 4 bases from J, the gap between germline ends came to 13 bases. Germline loops: CDR1 KGHSH, CDR2 LQKENI. This CDR3 is 15 amino acids long.

There are a few counts of this clonotype. The chain uses TRBV7-8 and TRBJ2-7, with 7 bases matching TRBD1. Unmatched junction bases numbered 9, after V lost 5 bases and J lost 5 bases. Germline CDR1 reads SGHVS; CDR2 reads FQNEAQ. The CDR3 spans 14 residues. CDR3 loop: CASSPLRGPNEQYF. The DNA for the CDR3 is TGTGCCAGCAGCCCCTTGAGGGGGCCAAACGAGCAGTACTTC.

The sample holds many counts of this clonotype. The gene calls are TRBV5-1 and TRBJ1-5; the match to TRBD1 covers 11 bases. Germline assignment: CDR1 SGHRS and CDR2 YFSETQ. This CDR3 region has 15 residues. After removal of 0 bases from V and 6 bases from J, the junction contained 2 bases not matched to a gene. The CDR3 DNA follows: TGCGCCAGCAGCTTGGGCGGGACAGGGGGTCAGCCCCAGCATTTT. Translating gives CASSLGGTGGQPQHF.

This clonotype has more than one count but fewer than ten. The chain carries TRBV29-1 and TRBJ2-2; D is undetermined. The CDR3 length is 13 residues. The V gene's germline CDR1 is SQVTM and CDR2 ANQGSEA. V was trimmed by 3 bases and J by 7 bases, leaving 12 bases between them. The chain's CDR3 is CSVDNPLGGELFF. Here the CDR3 DNA reads TGCAGCGTTGATAATCCGCTTGGCGGGGAGCTGTTTTTT.

This clonotype was counted at least ten times. The chain links TRBV20-1 to TRBJ1-2, with TRBD1 as a possible D gene (6 bases). V gave up 3 bases and J gave up 8 bases, with 10 bases separating them. The CDR3 length is 11 residues. Germline CDR1 reads DFQATT; CDR2 reads SNEGSKA (reference sequence). CDR3 nucleotide sequence: TGCAGTGCTAGCAGGGGTTGGGGCTACACCTTC. Its translation is CSASRGWGYTF.

In this sample, this clonotype turned up a few times. This chain links TRBV5-4 with TRBJ2-5; D remains unclear. The germline gives CDR1 SGHNT, CDR2 YYREEE (reference sequence). CDR3 size: 14 residues. Trimming took off 4 bases at V and 2 bases at J, with 12 bases between the two ends. CDR3 amino acids: CASSKGGRQETQYF. The CDR3 DNA follows: TGTGCCAGCAGCAAAGGTGGCAGACAAGAGACCCAGTACTTC.

This sequence joins TRBV19 and TRBJ2-2, with 10 bases aligning to TRBD2. The J segment lost 4 bases and the V segment lost 0 bases, leaving 5 bases of the junction unmatched. The CDR3 runs to 17 residues. Per germline, CDR1 LNHDA and CDR2 SQIVND (reference sequence). CDR3 DNA: TGTGCCAGTAGTATAGACGGGCTAGCGGGGGTCACCGGGGAGCTGTTTTTT. It translates to CASSIDGLAGVTGELFF.

The chain uses TRBV19 and TRBJ2-1; 13 bases map to TRBD2. Germline V gene sequence: CDR1 LNHDA, CDR2 SQIVND (reference sequence). The junction had 16 bases not matched to a gene; V was cut back by 4 bases and J by 7 bases. The CDR3 has 19 amino acids. CDR3 sequence reads: CASSRAGQTSGRKRNEQFF. The DNA of the CDR3 is TGTGCCAGTAGTAGGGCAGGACAGACTAGCGGGAGGAAGCGGAATGAGCAGTTCTTC.

This clonotype has at least ten counts. The chain combines TRBV28 with TRBJ2-5, with 10 bases fitting TRBD2. Losses at the gene ends were 5 bases for V and 3 bases for J; bases not matched to a gene: 6. The CDR3 is 15 residues long. Germline V gene lookup returns CDR1 MDHEN and CDR2 SYDVKM. The CDR3 coding sequence is TGTGCCAGCAGTACAGGACTAGCGGAGAAAGAGACCCAGTACTTC. Translated, it gives CASSTGLAEKETQYF.

This clonotype was picked up many times. The CDR3 is CASSHNEQFF. The CDR3 region has the DNA TGTGCCAGCAGCCACAATGAGCAGTTCTTC. This chain uses TRBV11-2 with TRBJ2-1; D remains unclear. Germline V lookup: CDR1 SGHAT, CDR2 FQNNGV. Deletions cut 5 bases from V and 5 bases from J, with 1 base between. This CDR3 has 10 residues.

This clonotype was seen at least ten times. The rearrangement joins TRBV7-4 to TRBJ2-7, with 10 nucleotides matching TRBD1. This CDR3 has 14 amino acids. Germline trimming cut 7 bases from V and 9 bases from J; bases unmatched to any gene: 12. Germline CDR1 and CDR2: SGHVT and SQSDAQ. The CDR3 sequence: CASTQFRDRGSQYF. CDR3 in DNA: TGTGCCAGCACCCAATTCCGGGACAGGGGTTCGCAGTACTTC.

This clonotype was observed at least ten times. The rearrangement joins TRBV29-1 to TRBJ2-7, with a possible D match to TRBD2 (6 bases). V was cut by 7 bases and J by 3 bases, with 16 bases left in between. Germline CDR1 SQVTM, CDR2 ANQGSEA. This CDR3 contains 13 residues. The DNA of the CDR3 is TGCAGCGCGCTTACCGGGACTGGCTACGAGCAGTACTTC. This translates into CSALTGTGYEQYF.